This TCR beta chain was sequenced in a study of blood T cell repertoires in COVID-19. At the level of the study: Sources were T cells, B-cell-depleted T cells, or PBMCs; the material itself was cDNA or gDNA.

The table came from immunoSEQ multiplex PCR; TCRdb's copy has only in-frame clones and leaves some out. Here the sample spans about 98,000 clones, more than 65% being singletons. Per germline, CDR1 SGHVS and CDR2 FQNEAQ. The CDR3 is 16 residues long. V was trimmed by 3 bases and J by 0 bases, leaving 12 bases between them. The sequenced sample was peripheral blood. This sequence joins TRBV7-8 and TRBJ1-3; no clear D gene. The sequence came from a woman older than 75 with acute or convalescent COVID-19. The CDR3 here is CASSFLSAGSGNTIYF. The CDR3, as DNA: TGTGCCAGCAGCTTTCTGAGTGCGGGCTCTGGAAACACCATATATTTT.